The rows below give T cell receptor beta chains drawn from one sample of a study of CD8+CD57+ T cells in acquired aplastic anemia. TCRdb re-derived calls from the reads in MiXCR, one entry per CDR3 protein. The sample comprises about 180,000 distinct CDR3 sequences, approximately 48% of which are singletons, and roughly 13% rests with the top ten. Sequences were obtained from sorted CD4+, CD8+, or CD8+CD57+ T cells (not recorded which) from PBMCs. The receptors derive from a human donor with aplastic anemia. The CDR3 runs from the conserved cysteine through the conserved F or W. Each record gives: clone size, J gene, V gene, D gene, CDR3 DNA, CDR3 protein. D genes are given only for firm matches. Size tells how often a clone was seen (once, few, many) or the class of an expanded clone, and some rows leave it out.

clone_size: NA; j_call: TRBJ2-1; v_call: TRBV7-9; d_call: NA; cdr3_nt: TGTGCCAGCAGCCTACTAGGGGAGCAGTTCTTC; cdr3_aa: CASSLLGEQFF
clone_size: NA; j_call: TRBJ2-1; v_call: TRBV7-3; d_call: NA; cdr3_nt: TGTGCCAGCAGCTTATCAGAGGACAATGAGCAGTTCTTC; cdr3_aa: CASSLSEDNEQFF
clone_size: few; j_call: TRBJ2-1; v_call: TRBV11-2; d_call: TRBD2; cdr3_nt: TGTGCCAGCAGCCGACTCACTAGCGGGGGGACTTACAATGAGCAGTTCTTC; cdr3_aa: CASSRLTSGGTYNEQFF
clone_size: many; j_call: TRBJ2-2; v_call: TRBV19; d_call: TRBD1; cdr3_nt: TGTGCCAGTAGGGGACAGGTGAACACCGGGGAGCTGTTTTTT; cdr3_aa: CASRGQVNTGELFF
clone_size: NA; j_call: TRBJ1-5; v_call: TRBV19; d_call: NA; cdr3_nt: TGTGCCAGTAGTATTGGGCCAGGTAATCAGCCCCAGCATTTT; cdr3_aa: CASSIGPGNQPQHF
clone_size: NA; j_call: TRBJ2-1; v_call: TRBV6-1; d_call: NA; cdr3_nt: TGTGCCAGCAGCCAAGCTATGGGGGGCCTTGACAATGAGCAGTTCTTC; cdr3_aa: CASSQAMGGLDNEQFF
clone_size: NA; j_call: TRBJ1-6; v_call: TRBV6-1; d_call: NA; cdr3_nt: TGTGCCAGCAGTGAAGAAATGCTGGGGGTCAATGGTTCACCCCTCCACTTT; cdr3_aa: CASSEEMLGVNGSPLHF
clone_size: NA; j_call: TRBJ2-1; v_call: TRBV7-3; d_call: NA; cdr3_nt: TGTGCCAGCGCCCCCTTACTCCAAAATGAGCAGTTCTTC; cdr3_aa: CASAPLLQNEQFF
clone_size: many; j_call: TRBJ2-3; v_call: TRBV5-1; d_call: NA; cdr3_nt: TGCGCCAGCAGCTTGGCCCTGGGGAGCACAGATACGCAGTATTTT; cdr3_aa: CASSLALGSTDTQYF
clone_size: once; j_call: TRBJ2-3; v_call: TRBV10-2; d_call: NA; cdr3_nt: TGCGCCAGCAGTGAGTACGGCGGGTGGGGCACAGATACGCAGTATTTT; cdr3_aa: CASSEYGGWGTDTQYF
clone_size: once; j_call: TRBJ1-1; v_call: TRBV10-3; d_call: TRBD1; cdr3_nt: TGTGCCAGCATTCGAGGGGGCTCGGCTTTCTTT; cdr3_aa: CASIRGGSAFF
clone_size: NA; j_call: TRBJ2-3; v_call: TRBV28; d_call: TRBD2; cdr3_nt: TGTGCCAGCAGTACCTCGGGGTGGACTAGCGGCAAAGATACGCAGTATTTT; cdr3_aa: CASSTSGWTSGKDTQYF
clone_size: NA; j_call: TRBJ1-6; v_call: TRBV19; d_call: TRBD1; cdr3_nt: TGTGCCAGTACGGACAGGGGGCTTTCGGGGTCACCCCTCCACTTT; cdr3_aa: CASTDRGLSGSPLHF